This T cell receptor (beta chain) was found in a study of blood T cell repertoires in COVID-19. On the study more broadly: Collection of acute and convalescent COVID-19 samples took place in the United States, Italy and Spain. The cDNA or gDNA used as material had been derived from T cells, B-cell-depleted T cells, or PBMCs.

Ages ranged from roughly 18 to 100 years, with residence in approximately 23 US areas. The method was immunoSEQ multiplex PCR; TCRdb's version includes in-frame clones alone and lacks a portion of them. Here the sample spans roughly 150,000 clones, around 85% being singletons. Looked up from germline, CDR1 is SGHNT and CDR2 is YYREEE (reference sequence). This CDR3 is 14 amino acids long. The junction had 5 bases not matched to a gene; V was cut back by 4 bases and J by 4 bases. The source material was PBMCs or T cells enriched from blood (not recorded which). This chain joins TRBV5-4 and TRBJ1-2; 9 bases are shared with TRBD1. The clonotype originates from a woman aged 40 to 50 with acute COVID-19. In DNA form, the CDR3 reads TGTGCCAGCAGCGAGGGACAGGGTCCCTATGGCTACACCTTC. Residues: CASSEGQGPYGYTF.